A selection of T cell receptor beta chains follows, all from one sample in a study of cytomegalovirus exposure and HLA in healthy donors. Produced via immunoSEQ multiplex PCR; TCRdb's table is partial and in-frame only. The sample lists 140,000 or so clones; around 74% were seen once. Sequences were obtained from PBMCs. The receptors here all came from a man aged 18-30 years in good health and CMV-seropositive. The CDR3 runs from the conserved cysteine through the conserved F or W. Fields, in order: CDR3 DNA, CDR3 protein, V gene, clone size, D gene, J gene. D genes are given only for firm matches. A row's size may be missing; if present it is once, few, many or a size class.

CDR3nt: TGCGCCAGCAGCCCGACAGCCACCTACGAGCAGTACTTC
CDR3aa: CASSPTATYEQYF
v_gene: TRBV5-1
abundance: NA
d_gene: NA
j_gene: TRBJ2-7

CDR3nt: TGTGCCAGCAGCAAATCGGCGGGAGGAAAGAGCAATGAGCAGTTCTTC
CDR3aa: CASSKSAGGKSNEQFF
v_gene: TRBV11-3
abundance: NA
d_gene: TRBD2
j_gene: TRBJ2-1

CDR3nt: TGTGCCAGCAGCCAAGGAGGGACCCTGGGTGGTCAGCCCCAGCATTTT
CDR3aa: CASSQGGTLGGQPQHF
v_gene: TRBV9
abundance: NA
d_gene: NA
j_gene: TRBJ1-5

CDR3nt: TGTGCCAGCAGTTTCAGGGGACAAGAGACCCAGTACTTC
CDR3aa: CASSFRGQETQYF
v_gene: TRBV27
abundance: few
d_gene: NA
j_gene: TRBJ2-5

CDR3nt: TGTGCCAGCAGCCCGGGACAGAAGAACACTGAAGCTTTCTTT
CDR3aa: CASSPGQKNTEAFF
v_gene: TRBV9
abundance: few
d_gene: TRBD1
j_gene: TRBJ1-1

CDR3nt: TGTGCCAGCAGCCAAGGGAGGGGCAATACGCAGTATTTT
CDR3aa: CASSQGRGNTQYF
v_gene: TRBV4-2
abundance: few
d_gene: NA
j_gene: TRBJ2-3

CDR3nt: TGTGCCAGCAGTCCCGTCGGGACAGGGCCCCACGAGCAGTACTTC
CDR3aa: CASSPVGTGPHEQYF
v_gene: TRBV28
abundance: NA
d_gene: TRBD1
j_gene: TRBJ2-7

CDR3nt: TGCGCCAGCAGTCCAACAGGGGCTGGGGAATTACAGTATTTT
CDR3aa: CASSPTGAGELQYF
v_gene: TRBV4-3
abundance: NA
d_gene: TRBD1
j_gene: TRBJ2-3

CDR3nt: TGTGCCAGCAGTTCCTACAGGGGGCGCGGAGAGACCCAGTACTTC
CDR3aa: CASSSYRGRGETQYF
v_gene: TRBV6-5
abundance: once
d_gene: TRBD1
j_gene: TRBJ2-5

CDR3nt: TGTGCCAGCAGTCTAGCGGGAGGGGCCGGGGAGCTGTTTTTT
CDR3aa: CASSLAGGAGELFF
v_gene: TRBV7-8
abundance: few
d_gene: TRBD2
j_gene: TRBJ2-2

CDR3nt: TGTGCCAGCAGTTACTACAGGGGGAAGGCCCCATATGGCTACACCTTC
CDR3aa: CASSYYRGKAPYGYTF
v_gene: TRBV6-5
abundance: NA
d_gene: TRBD1
j_gene: TRBJ1-2

CDR3nt: TGTGCCAGCAGTTCCCGGGTAGCGGGACCACAAGAGACCCAGTACTTC
CDR3aa: CASSSRVAGPQETQYF
v_gene: TRBV7-2
abundance: NA
d_gene: TRBD2
j_gene: TRBJ2-5

CDR3nt: TGTGCCAGTAGTATCCATAGCGACAAAGGCTATGGCTACACCTTC
CDR3aa: CASSIHSDKGYGYTF
v_gene: TRBV19
abundance: NA
d_gene: NA
j_gene: TRBJ1-2

CDR3nt: TGCGCCAGCAGCTTTCCGCCTGGACTAGCGGGGGGGAAAAACATTCAGTACTTC
CDR3aa: CASSFPPGLAGGKNIQYF
v_gene: TRBV5-1
abundance: once
d_gene: TRBD2
j_gene: TRBJ2-4

CDR3nt: TGTGCCAGCAGTGAAGGGACTAGCGGGTATACGCAGTATTTT
CDR3aa: CASSEGTSGYTQYF
v_gene: TRBV6-4
abundance: once
d_gene: TRBD2
j_gene: TRBJ2-3

CDR3nt: TGTGCCAGTAGTATAACGGGGTCTTCAGAGACCCAGTACTTC
CDR3aa: CASSITGSSETQYF
v_gene: TRBV19
abundance: NA
d_gene: NA
j_gene: TRBJ2-5

CDR3nt: TGTGCCAGCAGCCGTCGGGATGGACCCACAGATACGCAGTATTTT
CDR3aa: CASSRRDGPTDTQYF
v_gene: TRBV7-8
abundance: NA
d_gene: NA
j_gene: TRBJ2-3

CDR3nt: TGTGCCAGCAGTGACCCCCGGGCTAGCGGGGAGACCTACGAGCAGTACTTC
CDR3aa: CASSDPRASGETYEQYF
v_gene: TRBV6-1
abundance: NA
d_gene: TRBD2
j_gene: TRBJ2-7

CDR3nt: TGTGCCAGCAGAATACAGCTTAATCAGCCCCAGCATTTT
CDR3aa: CASRIQLNQPQHF
v_gene: TRBV2
abundance: NA
d_gene: NA
j_gene: TRBJ1-5

CDR3nt: TGTGCCAGCAGAGCCCATTCAAGGACAGCTACTTTGGGGGGCTACACCTTC
CDR3aa: CASRAHSRTATLGGYTF
v_gene: TRBV25-1
abundance: once
d_gene: NA
j_gene: TRBJ1-2

CDR3nt: TGTGCCAGCAGTAAAGCGGACAGGGATCAGCCCCAGCATTTT
CDR3aa: CASSKADRDQPQHF
v_gene: TRBV2
abundance: NA
d_gene: TRBD1
j_gene: TRBJ1-5

CDR3nt: TGTGCCAGCTCACCAGGCGGACTGTACCAAGAGACCCAGTACTTC
CDR3aa: CASSPGGLYQETQYF
v_gene: TRBV18
abundance: NA
d_gene: NA
j_gene: TRBJ2-5

CDR3nt: TGTGCCAGCAGCCAAGATAAACTAGCGGTATTTGCCTACGAGCAGTACTTC
CDR3aa: CASSQDKLAVFAYEQYF
v_gene: TRBV4-2
abundance: NA
d_gene: TRBD2
j_gene: TRBJ2-7

CDR3nt: TGTGCCAGCATTGGTGGACAGGGGAGGAATTCACCCCTCCACTTT
CDR3aa: CASIGGQGRNSPLHF
v_gene: TRBV28
abundance: NA
d_gene: TRBD1
j_gene: TRBJ1-6

CDR3nt: TGCAGCGCGGGAAGCGCCAATACGCAGTATTTT
CDR3aa: CSAGSANTQYF
v_gene: TRBV29-1
abundance: NA
d_gene: NA
j_gene: TRBJ2-3

CDR3nt: TGCGCCAGCAGGTTGGAGGGGGGACTAATTAATGAGCAGTTCTTC
CDR3aa: CASRLEGGLINEQFF
v_gene: TRBV5-1
abundance: NA
d_gene: NA
j_gene: TRBJ2-1

CDR3nt: TGTGCCAGCAGCCAAGACACAAGCTACGAGCAGTACTTC
CDR3aa: CASSQDTSYEQYF
v_gene: TRBV14
abundance: NA
d_gene: NA
j_gene: TRBJ2-7

CDR3nt: TGTGCCAGCAGGGCTTTAACCTACGAGCAGTACTTC
CDR3aa: CASRALTYEQYF
v_gene: TRBV6-1
abundance: NA
d_gene: NA
j_gene: TRBJ2-7

CDR3nt: TGTGCCAGCAGCTTAGTTTTTGCGGGGAAACTGTTTTTT
CDR3aa: CASSLVFAGKLFF
v_gene: TRBV11-2
abundance: NA
d_gene: NA
j_gene: TRBJ1-4

CDR3nt: TGTGCCAGCAGCGTCCAGTCGGCGGGGGGCTACAATGAGCAGTTCTTC
CDR3aa: CASSVQSAGGYNEQFF
v_gene: TRBV9
abundance: few
d_gene: TRBD2
j_gene: TRBJ2-1

CDR3nt: TGTGCCAGCAGTTTAGGGACTAGCCAGTATTTT
CDR3aa: CASSLGTSQYF
v_gene: TRBV28
abundance: once
d_gene: TRBD2
j_gene: TRBJ2-3

CDR3nt: TGTGCCAGCAGTTTATACTACGGGACATTCAACGGGGTTGGGGCCAACGTCCTGACTTTC
CDR3aa: CASSLYYGTFNGVGANVLTF
v_gene: TRBV28
abundance: once
d_gene: NA
j_gene: TRBJ2-6

CDR3nt: TGTGCCAGCAGCCGCACAGGGAACGAGCAGTACTTC
CDR3aa: CASSRTGNEQYF
v_gene: TRBV9
abundance: NA
d_gene: NA
j_gene: TRBJ2-7

CDR3nt: TGTGCCAGCAGTTCTGGGGTGTGGGGGGTTTCACCCCTCCACTTT
CDR3aa: CASSSGVWGVSPLHF
v_gene: TRBV2
abundance: NA
d_gene: NA
j_gene: TRBJ1-6

CDR3nt: TGCGCCAGCAGGACAGGGTCGACCACCGGGGAGCTGTTTTTT
CDR3aa: CASRTGSTTGELFF
v_gene: TRBV5-1
abundance: NA
d_gene: TRBD1
j_gene: TRBJ2-2

CDR3nt: TGTGCCAGCAGCACAGGGCCGGGGTCACCCCTCCACTTT
CDR3aa: CASSTGPGSPLHF
v_gene: TRBV28
abundance: NA
d_gene: NA
j_gene: TRBJ1-6

CDR3nt: TGTGCCAGCAGCCGGGTGGAGGGTGGGGGTTATGGCAATCAGCCCCAGCATTTT
CDR3aa: CASSRVEGGGYGNQPQHF
v_gene: TRBV7-8
abundance: NA
d_gene: NA
j_gene: TRBJ1-5

CDR3nt: TGTGCCAGCAGTTCAAGGACAGGGAAGAGGAACACTGAAGCTTTCTTT
CDR3aa: CASSSRTGKRNTEAFF
v_gene: TRBV6-6
abundance: few
d_gene: TRBD1
j_gene: TRBJ1-1

CDR3nt: TGTGCCAGCAGCTTGGGCGACCTCTATGGCTACACCTTC
CDR3aa: CASSLGDLYGYTF
v_gene: TRBV11-2
abundance: NA
d_gene: NA
j_gene: TRBJ1-2

CDR3nt: TGTGCCAGCACTGGACAGGGATTCAACTCTGGGGCCAACGCCCTGACTTTC
CDR3aa: CASTGQGFNSGANALTF
v_gene: TRBV2
abundance: NA
d_gene: TRBD1
j_gene: TRBJ2-6

CDR3nt: TGTGCCAGCAGCTTAAGACGGGTCACCGGGGAGCTGTTTTTT
CDR3aa: CASSLRRVTGELFF
v_gene: TRBV11-2
abundance: NA
d_gene: NA
j_gene: TRBJ2-2

CDR3nt: TGTGCCATCAGTGAGAACAGGGGGTCCTACGAGCAGTACTTC
CDR3aa: CAISENRGSYEQYF
v_gene: TRBV10-3
abundance: NA
d_gene: TRBD1
j_gene: TRBJ2-7

CDR3nt: TGTGCCAGCAGTTTATTCGGGACAGGGCTCTACGAGCAGTACTTC
CDR3aa: CASSLFGTGLYEQYF
v_gene: TRBV28
abundance: NA
d_gene: TRBD1
j_gene: TRBJ2-7

CDR3nt: TGCGCCAGCAGCTTGGCCTCTAATGAAAAACTGTTTTTT
CDR3aa: CASSLASNEKLFF
v_gene: TRBV5-1
abundance: NA
d_gene: NA
j_gene: TRBJ1-4

CDR3nt: TGCAGCGTTGACAGACTAGCGGGAGAGACCCAGTACTTC
CDR3aa: CSVDRLAGETQYF
v_gene: TRBV29-1
abundance: once
d_gene: TRBD2
j_gene: TRBJ2-5

CDR3nt: TGCGCCAGCAGCCCCTCCCGGGGAAACTATGGCTACACCTTC
CDR3aa: CASSPSRGNYGYTF
v_gene: TRBV5-1
abundance: NA
d_gene: NA
j_gene: TRBJ1-2

CDR3nt: TGTGCCAGCTCAACCGGGACAGGGGGCGAGCAGTACTTC
CDR3aa: CASSTGTGGEQYF
v_gene: TRBV18
abundance: NA
d_gene: TRBD1
j_gene: TRBJ2-7

CDR3nt: TGTGCCAGTAGTATAACAGGAATGAACACTGAAGCTTTCTTT
CDR3aa: CASSITGMNTEAFF
v_gene: TRBV19
abundance: once
d_gene: NA
j_gene: TRBJ1-1

CDR3nt: TGCGCCAGCAGCTCGGCGGGGACAGGGATTGAGACCCAGTACTTC
CDR3aa: CASSSAGTGIETQYF
v_gene: TRBV5-1
abundance: once
d_gene: TRBD1
j_gene: TRBJ2-5

CDR3nt: TGCGCCAGCAGCTTGCCCGGGGAGACCCAGTACTTC
CDR3aa: CASSLPGETQYF
v_gene: TRBV5-1
abundance: NA
d_gene: NA
j_gene: TRBJ2-5

CDR3nt: TGTGCCAGCAGCTTAGCGGACAGGGACACTGAAGCTTTCTTT
CDR3aa: CASSLADRDTEAFF
v_gene: TRBV11-1
abundance: NA
d_gene: TRBD1
j_gene: TRBJ1-1

CDR3nt: TGTGCCAGCAGCCAACAGCAGGGTAGGAATGAAAAACTGTTTTTT
CDR3aa: CASSQQQGRNEKLFF
v_gene: TRBV4-2
abundance: few
d_gene: NA
j_gene: TRBJ1-4

CDR3nt: TGTGCCAGCAGCTCCCTGAGGCGTACCTACGAGCAGTACTTC
CDR3aa: CASSSLRRTYEQYF
v_gene: TRBV7-8
abundance: NA
d_gene: NA
j_gene: TRBJ2-7

CDR3nt: TGTGCCAGCAGCTTGACGGGACAGGCCCCCTACGAGCAGTACTTC
CDR3aa: CASSLTGQAPYEQYF
v_gene: TRBV5-5
abundance: NA
d_gene: TRBD1
j_gene: TRBJ2-7

CDR3nt: TGTGCCAGCAGTGAAGTACCTAGCGGGATAGAGGGCAATGAGCAGTTCTTC
CDR3aa: CASSEVPSGIEGNEQFF
v_gene: TRBV2
abundance: NA
d_gene: TRBD2
j_gene: TRBJ2-1